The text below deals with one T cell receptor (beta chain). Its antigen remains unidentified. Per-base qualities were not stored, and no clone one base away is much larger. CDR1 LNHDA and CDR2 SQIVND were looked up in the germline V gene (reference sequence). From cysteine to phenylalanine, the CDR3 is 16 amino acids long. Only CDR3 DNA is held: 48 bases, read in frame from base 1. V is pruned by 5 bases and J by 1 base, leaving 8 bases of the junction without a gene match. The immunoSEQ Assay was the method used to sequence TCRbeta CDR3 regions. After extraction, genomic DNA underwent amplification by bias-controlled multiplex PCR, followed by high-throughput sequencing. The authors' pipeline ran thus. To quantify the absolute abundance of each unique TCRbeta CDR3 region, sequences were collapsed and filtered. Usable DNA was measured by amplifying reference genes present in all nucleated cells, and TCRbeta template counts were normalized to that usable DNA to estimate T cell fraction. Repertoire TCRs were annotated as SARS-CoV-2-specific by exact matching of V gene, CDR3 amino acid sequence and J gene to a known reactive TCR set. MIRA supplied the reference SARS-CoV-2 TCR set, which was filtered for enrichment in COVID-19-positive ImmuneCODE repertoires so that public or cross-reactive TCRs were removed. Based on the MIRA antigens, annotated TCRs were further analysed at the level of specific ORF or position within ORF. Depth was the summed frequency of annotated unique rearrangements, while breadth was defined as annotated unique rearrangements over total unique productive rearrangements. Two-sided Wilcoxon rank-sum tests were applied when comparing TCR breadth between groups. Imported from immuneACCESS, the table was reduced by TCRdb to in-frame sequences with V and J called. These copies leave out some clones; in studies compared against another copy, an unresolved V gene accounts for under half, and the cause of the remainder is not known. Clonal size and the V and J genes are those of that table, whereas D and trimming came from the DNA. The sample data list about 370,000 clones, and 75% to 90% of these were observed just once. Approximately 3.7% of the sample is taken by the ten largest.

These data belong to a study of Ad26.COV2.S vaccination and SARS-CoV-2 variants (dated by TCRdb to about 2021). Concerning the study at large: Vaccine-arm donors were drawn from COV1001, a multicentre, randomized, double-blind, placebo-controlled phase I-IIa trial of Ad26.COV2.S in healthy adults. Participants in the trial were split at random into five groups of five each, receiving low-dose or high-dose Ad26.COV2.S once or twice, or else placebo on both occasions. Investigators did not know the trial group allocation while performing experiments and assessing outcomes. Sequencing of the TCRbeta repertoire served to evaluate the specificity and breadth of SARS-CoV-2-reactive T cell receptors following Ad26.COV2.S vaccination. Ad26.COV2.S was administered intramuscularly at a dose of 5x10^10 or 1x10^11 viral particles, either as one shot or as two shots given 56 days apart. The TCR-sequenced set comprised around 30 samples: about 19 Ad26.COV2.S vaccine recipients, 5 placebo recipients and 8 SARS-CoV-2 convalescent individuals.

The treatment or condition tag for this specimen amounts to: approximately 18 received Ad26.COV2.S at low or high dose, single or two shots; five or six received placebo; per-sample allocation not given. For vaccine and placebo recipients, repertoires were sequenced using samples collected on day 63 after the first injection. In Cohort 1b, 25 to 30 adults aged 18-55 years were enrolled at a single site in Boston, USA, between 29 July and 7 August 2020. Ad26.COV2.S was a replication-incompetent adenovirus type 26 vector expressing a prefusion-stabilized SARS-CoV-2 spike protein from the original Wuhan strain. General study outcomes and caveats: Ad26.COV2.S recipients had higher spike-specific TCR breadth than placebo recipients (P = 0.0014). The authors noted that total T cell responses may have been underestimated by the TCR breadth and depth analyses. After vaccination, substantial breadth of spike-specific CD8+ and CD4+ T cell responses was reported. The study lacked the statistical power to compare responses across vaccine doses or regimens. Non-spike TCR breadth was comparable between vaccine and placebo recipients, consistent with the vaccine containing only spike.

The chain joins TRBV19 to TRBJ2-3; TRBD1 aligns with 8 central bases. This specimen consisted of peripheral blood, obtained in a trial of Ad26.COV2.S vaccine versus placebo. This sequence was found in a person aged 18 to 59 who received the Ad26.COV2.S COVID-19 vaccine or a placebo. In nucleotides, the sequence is TGTGCCAGTAGTCTCATACCGGGACAGGGCACAGATACGCAGTATTTT. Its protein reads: CASSLIPGQGTDTQYF.